This record concerns one TCR beta chain sequence. The data were taken from a study of blood T cell repertoires in COVID-19. The overall study: Acute and convalescent COVID-19 samples came from the United States, Italy and Spain. PBMCs, B-cell-depleted T cells, or T cells were the source of the cDNA or gDNA that made up the material.

Original processing methods: Reference gene primer amplification in the assay estimated nucleated cell counts. Sequenced by immunoSEQ multiplex PCR; TCRdb stores in-frame clones only, minus some. V, J and clone size derive from that table, while D and trimming were established from the DNA sequence. The data hold 150,000 to 200,000 clones, with approximately 90% observed a single time. The source is a young man who had recovered from COVID-19. What was sequenced was peripheral blood.

For the CDR3, the DNA is TGTGCCAGCTCTCCGGACAGGGGAAATGGCTACACCTTC. Translation gives CASSPDRGNGYTF. The V call is TRBV18, the J call TRBJ1-2; 9 bases agree with TRBD1. Germline assignment: CDR1 KGHSH and CDR2 LQKENI. The CDR3 is 13 residues long. V was pared by 6 bases and J by 6 bases, with 5 bases of the junction left unmatched.